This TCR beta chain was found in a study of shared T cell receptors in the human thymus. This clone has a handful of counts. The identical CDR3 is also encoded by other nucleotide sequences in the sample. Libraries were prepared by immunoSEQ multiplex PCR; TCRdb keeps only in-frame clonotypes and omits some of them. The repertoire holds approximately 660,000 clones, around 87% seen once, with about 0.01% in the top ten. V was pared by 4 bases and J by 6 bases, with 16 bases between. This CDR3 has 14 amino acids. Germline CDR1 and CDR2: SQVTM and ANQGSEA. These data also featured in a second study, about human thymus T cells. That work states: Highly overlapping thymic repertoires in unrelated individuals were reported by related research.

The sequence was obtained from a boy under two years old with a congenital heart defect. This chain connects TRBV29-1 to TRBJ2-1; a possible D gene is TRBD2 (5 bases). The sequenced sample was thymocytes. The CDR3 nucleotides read TGCAGCGTTGGTGGATGTTGCGGGCGCAATGAGCAGTTCTTC. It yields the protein CSVGGCCGRNEQFF.